This T cell receptor (beta chain) was profiled in a study of CD8 T cells in Susac syndrome (dated by TCRdb to between 2018 and 2021). Broadly, across the study: The study used repertoire sequencing to test whether antigen drove CD8+ T cell activation and differentiation in Susac syndrome.

RNA was extracted using the RNeasy kit, and about 0.45 to 1 ug of the RNA was reverse transcribed with random hexamers. The immunoSEQ multiplex PCR assay, covering 54 Vbeta and 13 Jbeta segments, was used to amplify TCR beta CDR3 regions. To correct PCR amplification bias, a synthetic template baseline was used for both primer optimization and computational correction. In the authors' own workflow: Only productive sequences were kept, with reads annotated to V, D and J genes according to IMGT and analyzed in immunoSEQ Analyzer. To calculate clonality, Shannon entropy was normalized by log2 of the number of productive unique sequences and then subtracted from one. For each patient and control, public and private clones were evaluated within the 100 most prevalent clones. Susac-specific clones were defined as absent from healthy and MS cohorts, 850 to 1,300 published viral clones and other ImmuneACCESS disease sequences. TCRdb's own reprocessing of the public reads used fastp at Q25 and MiXCR and kept productive beta chains. Rows matching on CDR3 protein sequence are summarized as one entry with the most common DNA and genes. TCRdb's processing, not the authors', yielded these V and J calls. The sample data list 160,000 or so distinct CDR3 sequences, and approximately 93% of these were observed just once. Roughly 0.1% of the sample goes to the ten largest clones.

Points on this clonotype: It has no known antigen specificity. The input lacks base qualities; no much larger clone sits a single base away.

High-throughput TCR beta sequencing profiled peripheral blood CD8+ and CD4+ T cells from healthy donors, Susac syndrome patients and multiple sclerosis patients. Treatment-naive patients with stable or active relapsing-remitting disease fulfilling revised McDonald criteria were used as multiple sclerosis controls. Bulk CD8+ and CD4+ T cells were purified by magnetic negative isolation, while CD8+ TEMRA cells were enriched using FACS. Blood was collected in EDTA tubes and processed within 24 hours, with PBMCs isolated through density gradient centrifugation. PBMCs intended for TCR sequencing were frozen in liquid nitrogen and were later thawed in a 37 degrees C water bath. The sorted or isolated CD4+, CD8+ and CD8+ TEMRA cells had a purity of 90% or higher. Study-wide conclusions, independent of this receptor: The study acknowledged that relatively few individuals were included in the TCR sequencing and HLA analysis.

Compared with germline, V lacks 1 base and J lacks 2 bases; bases without a gene match: 0. Counted from cysteine to phenylalanine, this CDR3 has 14 amino acids. The only DNA kept is the CDR3, 42 bases in frame from the first base. CDR1 and CDR2, per the germline V gene (reference sequence), are SGHNT and YYREEE. The TCR sequence derives from a human donor with multiple sclerosis. Material for sequencing was CD4+ T cells from PBMCs. The sequence joins TRBV5-4 to TRBJ1-3; 7 bases in the junction line up with TRBD1. The CDR3 region reads CASSLTGAGNTIYF. The DNA is as follows: TGTGCCAGCAGCTTGACAGGGGCTGGAAACACCATATATTTT.